Sequencing of this T cell receptor (beta chain) was carried out in a study of PD-L1 blockade in urothelial cancer. The table came from immunoSEQ multiplex PCR; TCRdb's copy has only in-frame clones and leaves some out. The sample holds about 76,000 clones, 75% to 95% seen once. Points on this clone: Antigen unknown.

Study observations and caveats: At 3 weeks on treatment, tumor-associated clones expanded more with durable benefit.

The sample's time point: peripheral blood 6 weeks after treatment start. The CDR3 totals 15 residues. CDR1 is MNHNS, CDR2 SASEGT, per germline. V lost 0 bases to trimming and J lost 4 bases, with 10 bases between them. This material consisted of PBMCs, taken around atezolizumab (anti-PD-L1) treatment. The rearrangement joins TRBV6-1 to TRBJ1-5, with a possible D match to TRBD1 (5 bases). The sequence was collected from a woman older than 75 with urothelial cancer. Here the CDR3 reads CASSEARAGNQPQHF. The DNA of the CDR3 is TGTGCCAGCAGTGAAGCTAGGGCAGGGAATCAGCCCCAGCATTTT.